This TCR beta chain was identified in a study of CD8 T cells in ankylosing spondylitis. Regarding the study as a whole: Disease-associated clones were reportedly significantly overrepresented in matched ankylosing spondylitis synovial fluid. Disease-linked clones bore a CD8+ phenotype and were relatively rare in peripheral blood. Among TCR beta sequences, a motif of roughly 8 highly homologous variants appeared characteristic of ankylosing spondylitis blood.

Molecular-barcoded quantitative 5'-RACE produced these TCR beta libraries. Each CDR3 protein gets one entry after TCRdb re-called the 5' RACE reads with MiXCR. The table lists approximately 220,000 distinct CDR3 sequences, around 18% of them singletons. As for this clonotype: Its antigen remains unidentified.

CDR3 length: 14 residues. Germline V lookup: CDR1 SGHTS, CDR2 YDEGEE. Between the trimmed V and J ends, which lost 3 bases and 6 bases, there was a span of 13 bases. The gene calls are TRBV5-8 and TRBJ1-5, with D possibly matching TRBD1 (6 bases). The receptor was isolated from a male donor with ankylosing spondylitis. The sequencing sample was made of blood, either unsorted or a sorted T cell fraction (not recorded which). CDR3 in DNA: TGTGCCAGCAGCTCAAGACAGGCAGGTCAGCCCCAGCATTTT. It codes for CASSSRQAGQPQHF.